These T cell receptor beta chains were read from a single sample in a study of T cells in Graves' hyperthyroidism and ophthalmopathy. TCRdb reprocessed the multiplex PCR reads with MiXCR, giving one entry per CDR3 protein. The sample has about 600,000 distinct CDR3 sequences, 14% seen once. Sequencing used blood. The receptors derive from a woman aged 18-29 years with Graves' ophthalmopathy. CDR3s include the opening cysteine and the closing phenylalanine or tryptophan. The D gene is left open where the match is weak. A row's size may be missing; if present it is once, few, many or a size class.

j_call v_call clone_size d_call cdr3_nt cdr3_aa
TRBJ2-7 TRBV7-6 many NA TGTGCCAGCAGCTTAGCGGAGGGGGGGTACGAGCAGTACTTC CASSLAEGGYEQYF
TRBJ1-2 TRBV30 NA NA TGTGCCTGGAGTGTAGGATCGGGTGGCTACACCTTC CAWSVGSGGYTF
TRBJ2-1 TRBV7-9 many NA TGTGCCAGCAGCTCGATAGCAGGGAGCTCCTACAATGAGCAGTTCTTC CASSSIAGSSYNEQFF
TRBJ1-5 TRBV6-1 many NA TGTGCCAGCAATACAGGGAACAATCAGCCCCAGCATTTT CASNTGNNQPQHF
TRBJ1-5 TRBV27 many TRBD1 TGTGCCAGCAGTTTAATGGACAGGGGAGACGGCAATCAGCCCCAGCATTTT CASSLMDRGDGNQPQHF
TRBJ2-7 TRBV6-1 many NA TGTGCCAGCAGTGAAGTCGAGTGGGGATCCTACGAGCAGTACTTC CASSEVEWGSYEQYF
TRBJ1-4 TRBV6-1 many NA TGTGCCAGCACCCAGGGGCCGTATAATGAAAAACTGTTTTTT CASTQGPYNEKLFF
TRBJ2-1 TRBV24-1 few TRBD2 TGTGCCACCAGTGGACTAGCGGGACACAATGAGCAGTTCTTC CATSGLAGHNEQFF
TRBJ2-1 TRBV11-1 many NA TGTGCCAGCAGCTTACGGGCTAGTGACTCTCGGGGGCAGTTCTTC CASSLRASDSRGQFF
TRBJ2-1 TRBV11-2 NA NA TGTGCCAGCAGCTTCGGGGATCCGGATGAGCAGTTCTTC CASSFGDPDEQFF
TRBJ2-7 TRBV27 many TRBD2 TGTGCCAGCAGTCCGCGGGAGGGGTACGAGCAGTACTTC CASSPREGYEQYF
TRBJ2-7 TRBV12-5 many TRBD2 TGTGCTAGTGGTTCCTCAGCGGGAGCCTACGAGCAGTACTTC CASGSSAGAYEQYF
TRBJ2-7 TRBV6-2/TRBV6-3 NA NA TGTGCCAGCAGATCCCTGGACAGCTACGAGCAGTACTTC CASRSLDSYEQYF
TRBJ1-2 TRBV5-6 NA NA TGTGCCAGCAGCTTCTTTAGGGAAGCCTATGGCTACACCTTC CASSFFREAYGYTF
TRBJ2-1 TRBV10-3 many TRBD2 TGTGCCATCAGTGAGTCGAGGACTAGCGAGGGACGAGAGCAGTTCTTC CAISESRTSEGREQFF
TRBJ2-1 TRBV9 NA NA TGTGCCAGCAGCGTCAGCGGCTCCTACAATGAGCAGTTCTTC CASSVSGSYNEQFF
TRBJ1-4 TRBV4-3 NA TRBD1 TGCGCCAGCAGCCAAGGAAGGGGGCAGGGTGAAAAACTGTTTTTT CASSQGRGQGEKLFF
TRBJ1-2 TRBV6-1 NA NA TGTGCCAGCAGTGAAATGAACTATGGCTACACCTTC CASSEMNYGYTF
TRBJ2-7 TRBV29-1 few NA TGCAGCGTTGTAGAGATGAGCTCCTACGAGCAGTACTTC CSVVEMSSYEQYF
TRBJ2-1 TRBV20-1 few NA TGCAGTGCGAGAGGAATCCGGATCTACAATGAGCAGTTCTTC CSARGIRIYNEQFF
TRBJ2-7 TRBV7-3 many NA TGTGCCAGCAGCTTAAAGCCGGGACTGCAGCGCGAGCAGTACTTC CASSLKPGLQREQYF
TRBJ1-1 TRBV19 NA NA TGTGCCAGTGCTTACCGGGACGGGAACACTGAAGCTTTCTTT CASAYRDGNTEAFF
TRBJ2-7 TRBV24-1 NA TRBD1 TGTGCCACCAGTGACCGCTTGGGGACAGGTTCCTACGAGCAGTACTTC CATSDRLGTGSYEQYF
TRBJ1-5 TRBV10-3 NA TRBD1 TGTGCCATCAGGGACAGGGGTGGCAATCAGCCCCAGCATTTT CAIRDRGGNQPQHF
TRBJ1-1 TRBV13 many NA TGTGCCAGCAGCGGCGCACAGGGCGGGAACACTGAAGCTTTCTTT CASSGAQGGNTEAFF
TRBJ1-1 TRBV7-9 many NA TGTGCCAGCAGCCACCAGACTGAAGCTTTCTTT CASSHQTEAFF
TRBJ1-4 TRBV5-1 NA NA TGCGCCAGCAGCGATGGACCTGACGAAAAACTGTTTTTT CASSDGPDEKLFF
TRBJ1-4 TRBV5-1 NA NA TGCGCCAGCAGCCCGGGCCGTTTTAATGAAAAACTGCTTTTT CASSPGRFNEKLLF
TRBJ1-1 TRBV27 NA NA TGTGCCAGCAGCGCCTTGGGACAAGACACTGAAGCTTTCTTT CASSALGQDTEAFF
TRBJ2-5 TRBV20-1 many TRBD1 TGCAGTGCTAGAGACAGGGGGGAGACCCAGTACTTC CSARDRGETQYF
TRBJ1-1 TRBV20-1 many TRBD1 TGCAGTGCTCACAAAGACAGGGTCCCCCTCACCGCTGAAGCTTTCTTT CSAHKDRVPLTAEAFF
TRBJ2-3 TRBV28 many TRBD2 TGTGCCAGCGCCGGCGGGGGGGCAGTAAGGGATACGCAGTATTTT CASAGGGAVRDTQYF
TRBJ2-7 TRBV7-8 many TRBD2 TGTGCCAGCAGCCGACCAGAGCGGGAGCGATCCTACGAGCAGTACTTC CASSRPERERSYEQYF
TRBJ1-2 TRBV2 few NA TGTGCCAGCAGTGCTTGGGGACCCTCTTCGCGTAACTATGGCTACACCTTC CASSAWGPSSRNYGYTF
TRBJ1-1 TRBV15 many NA TGTGCCATAGGGGGGACTGACTCGAACACTGAAGCTTTCTTT CAIGGTDSNTEAFF
TRBJ1-1 TRBV6-1 many NA TGTGCCAGCTCATTTAGTGACACTGAAGCTTTCTTT CASSFSDTEAFF
TRBJ1-1 TRBV2 many TRBD1 TGTGCCAGCAGTGAAACAGGGGACACTGAAGCTTTCTTT CASSETGDTEAFF
TRBJ1-6 TRBV6-1 NA TRBD1 TGTGCCAGCAGAGGAACAGGGGGGATGTGGGATTCACCCCTCCACTTT CASRGTGGMWDSPLHF
TRBJ2-1 TRBV28 once TRBD2 TGTGCCAGCAGCCGCCTGTCCCTAGCGGGAGGGCTTCTCCATGAGCAGTTCTTC CASSRLSLAGGLLHEQFF
TRBJ2-4 TRBV20-1 once TRBD2 TGCAGTGCTAGCCCCACGCTAGCGGGAGGGCCTTTAGCCAAAAACATTCAGTACTTC CSASPTLAGGPLAKNIQYF
TRBJ2-3 TRBV2 many NA TGTGCCAGCAGTGAGCAGGGGACAAAGCCAGATACGCAGTATTTT CASSEQGTKPDTQYF
TRBJ2-1 TRBV5-1 many NA TGCGCCAGCAGCTTGGCCGGAGTAGCCTACAATGAGCAGTTCTTC CASSLAGVAYNEQFF
TRBJ1-1 TRBV19 NA TRBD1 TGTGCCAGTAGTAAAGACAGGGGAAAGGCTTTCTTT CASSKDRGKAFF
TRBJ1-1 TRBV18 NA TRBD1 TGTGCCAGCTCACCGAGACAGGGGGGAAAGGTGAACACTGAAGCTTTCTTT CASSPRQGGKVNTEAFF
TRBJ2-5 TRBV7-9 many TRBD2 TGTGCCAGCCGACGAGGGGAACTAGCGGCCAATAAAGAGACCCAGTACTTC CASRRGELAANKETQYF
TRBJ1-4 TRBV19 NA NA TGTGCCAGTAGTATCGCCATAGGGGAAAAACTGTTTTTT CASSIAIGEKLFF
TRBJ2-1 TRBV11-3 many NA TGTGCCAGCAGCATACAACGGGCAGTCTACAATGAGCAGTTCTTC CASSIQRAVYNEQFF
TRBJ1-6 TRBV20-1 NA NA TGCAGTGCTAGAGATGAGGCCAGGAATTCACCCCTCCACTTT CSARDEARNSPLHF
TRBJ2-7 TRBV7-2 many NA TGTGCCAGCAGCTTAGAGGTGCCAGCATCCTACGAGCAGTACTTC CASSLEVPASYEQYF